Below, 6 T cell receptor beta chains from the same sample are listed, as sequenced in a study. One entry per CDR3 protein, called by TCRdb with MiXCR from the 5' RACE reads. This sample has 6,400 or so distinct CDR3 sequences, with approximately 60% found just once. Sequencing used tumor-infiltrating memory CD4+ T cells sorted from the breast tumor. Subset described: memory CD4+ T cells, CD4+CD45RO+CD25-. These receptors came from a female donor with breast cancer.

This chain connects TRBV20-1 to TRBJ2-1; TRBD2 matches 8 bases. V dropped 5 bases and J dropped 6; count of bases not matched to a gene: 15. The germline gives CDR1 DFQATT, CDR2 SNEGSKA (reference sequence). CDR3 length: 16 amino acids. The CDR3 bases are TGCAGTGCTGCCTCCTTACTAGCGGCGGGCCGCAATGAGCAGTTCTTC. Its translation is CSAASLLAAGRNEQFF.

The CDR3 DNA reads TGCAGTGCTAGAGATATGAAGGGCCATTCCACAGATACGCAGTATTTT. Amino acids: CSARDMKGHSTDTQYF. This sequence joins TRBV20-1 and TRBJ2-3; D uncertain. The CDR3 covers 16 residues. V was trimmed by 0 bases and J by 2 bases, leaving 15 bases between them. Germline-derived CDR1 and CDR2 are DFQATT and SNEGSKA (reference sequence).

The CDR3 protein is CASSLQGAGTGELFF. CDR3 coding DNA: TGTGCCAGCAGCCTCCAGGGGGCCGGCACCGGGGAGCTGTTTTTT. This chain uses TRBV7-2 with TRBJ2-2; 8 bases line up with TRBD1. CDR1 is SGHTA and CDR2 is FQGNSA in the germline V gene. The CDR3 consists of 15 residues. Trimming took 5 bases from V and 4 from J; bases not matched to a gene: 6.

This clonotype showed up just a few times. This rearrangement joins TRBV7-9 to TRBJ2-1; 8 bases align to TRBD2. V trimming: 5 bases; J trimming: 6 bases; junction bases outside the gene matches: 9. The CDR3 covers 15 residues. The germline V gene encodes CDR1 SEHNR and CDR2 FQNEAQ (reference sequence). The CDR3, as DNA: TGTGCCAGCAGCCCCGGGACTAGTGAGGTCAATGAGCAGTTCTTC. The encoded protein is CASSPGTSEVNEQFF.

This clonotype came up a few times. The V call is TRBV20-1, the J call TRBJ2-7; D unresolved. The CDR3 is made up of 13 amino acids. The germline V gene has CDR1 DFQATT and CDR2 SNEGSKA (reference sequence). V gave up 6 bases and J gave up 7 bases, with 19 bases separating them. The CDR3 nucleotides read TGCAGTGCCTTAAACGCGGCTAGTAGGGAGCAGTACTTC. This encodes CSALNAASREQYF.

Notes on this clonotype: One end of the junction varies from germline; a read error may be responsible. The chain links TRBV5-4 to TRBJ2-5; TRBD1 aligns across 7 bases. CDR3 length: 14 amino acids. Per the germline V gene, CDR1 is SGHNT and CDR2 is YYREEE (reference sequence). The CDR3 reads CASSLGDRKETQYF. The CDR3 bases are TGTGCCAGCAGTTTGGGGGACAGAAAAGAGACCCAGTACTTC.